This is a list of T cell receptor beta chains from one sample in a study of T cell responses to AZD1222 COVID-19 vaccine. Only in-frame clones appear in the TCRdb table, and some are missing; sequencing was by immunoSEQ multiplex PCR. The sample yields under 150,000 clones, around 93% seen once. This specimen consisted of peripheral blood, obtained on day 0 of AZD1222 vaccination. These receptors came from an adult in good health. Both conserved end residues are part of each CDR3. Fields, in order: J gene, V gene, D gene, CDR3 protein. D genes are given only for firm matches.

TRBJ1-2	TRBV7-9	-	CASYSTSGGYTF
TRBJ1-6	TRBV18	-	CASSPGPRGGSPLHF
TRBJ1-2	TRBV6-5	TRBD1	CASSRTGGQGYTF
TRBJ2-1	TRBV11-2	-	CASSPTVGSYNEQFF
TRBJ2-2	TRBV5-1	-	CASSLVPGVAGELFF
TRBJ2-1	TRBV11-3	-	CASSLGGDLGNEQFF
TRBJ2-5	TRBV14	-	CASSPHSYPQETQYF
TRBJ2-1	TRBV11-3	-	CASSYNPRSGNEQFF
TRBJ1-6	TRBV19	-	CASTPQENSPLHF
TRBJ1-5	TRBV10-3	-	CAISESEEYSNQPQHF
TRBJ2-5	TRBV6-5	-	CASTPWGKQETQYF
TRBJ1-1	TRBV28	-	CASSLPGRIEAFF
TRBJ1-1	TRBV24-1	TRBD1	CATSDWDRDTEAFF
TRBJ2-2	TRBV11-3	TRBD1	CASSEDRAVTGELFF
TRBJ2-5	TRBV2	TRBD2	CASSVITGGETQYF
TRBJ1-6	TRBV5-6	-	CASSLGGGSYNSPLHF
TRBJ2-3	TRBV4-2	-	CASSPQGGKPDTQYF
TRBJ2-2	TRBV6-5	-	CASSYFRRDTGELFF
TRBJ2-5	TRBV5-1	TRBD1	CASSRGQGLQETQYF
TRBJ1-2	TRBV18	TRBD1	CASSTTGVTYGYTF
TRBJ1-2	TRBV6-5	-	CASSLRPLFAF
TRBJ2-1	TRBV19	-	CASTLYPSSYNEQFF
TRBJ2-7	TRBV3-1/TRBV3-2	TRBD1	CASSQDKRDRGIYEQYF
TRBJ2-5	TRBV7-9	-	CAPQTFQETQYF
TRBJ1-1	TRBV5-1	TRBD1	CASSFHRGLTSMNTEAFF
TRBJ1-2	TRBV5-4	TRBD1	CASSLAGTGSHGYTF
TRBJ1-6	TRBV30	-	CSMVRVASPLHF